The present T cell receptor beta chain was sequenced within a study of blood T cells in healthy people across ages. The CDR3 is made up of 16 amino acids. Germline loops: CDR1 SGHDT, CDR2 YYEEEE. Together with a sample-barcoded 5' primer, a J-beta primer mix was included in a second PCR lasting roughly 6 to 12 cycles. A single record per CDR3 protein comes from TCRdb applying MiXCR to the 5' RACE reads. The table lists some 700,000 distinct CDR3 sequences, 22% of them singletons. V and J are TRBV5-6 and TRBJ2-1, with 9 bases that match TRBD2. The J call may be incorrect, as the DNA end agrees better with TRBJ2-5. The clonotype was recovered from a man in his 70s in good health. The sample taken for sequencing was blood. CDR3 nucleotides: TGTGCCAGCAACGACCTGATGAGCGGGAGGAGAGAGACCCAGTACTTC. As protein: CASNDLMSGRRETQYF.